This T cell receptor beta chain emerged from a study of CD8 T cells in ankylosing spondylitis. Regarding the study as a whole: In ankylosing spondylitis patients, matched synovial fluid reportedly showed significant enrichment of disease-linked clones. There was a TCR beta motif, made of several highly homologous variants, that appeared characteristic of ankylosing spondylitis blood.

This clonotype was picked up many times. The antigen is unknown. TCRdb passed the 5' RACE reads through MiXCR, listing each CDR3 protein once. The top ten hold around 0.92% of the sample, which has approximately 400,000 distinct CDR3 sequences, over 15% seen once. The CDR3 runs 12 residues. In germline, CDR1 is LGHNA, CDR2 YNFKEQ. V dropped 6 bases and J dropped 1 base, with 4 bases sitting between them. The sequence derives from a male donor with ankylosing spondylitis. The sample taken for sequencing was blood, either unsorted or a sorted T cell fraction (not recorded which). The chain recombines TRBV4-2 with TRBJ1-5, with D hard to call. CDR3: CASSDSNQPQHF. CDR3 DNA sequence: TGTGCCAGCAGTGACAGCAATCAGCCCCAGCATTTT.